The entry below describes one T cell receptor (beta chain). Its antigen is undetermined. With 60 Vbeta and 13 Jbeta primers, the PCR was carried out. Here immunoSEQ multiplex PCR was the method, and the copy in TCRdb shows in-frame clones only, minus some. The sample carries 85,000 to 120,000 clones, roughly 85% recorded once. Per the germline V gene, CDR1 is MNHNS and CDR2 is SASEGT. CDR3 length: 12 amino acids. V was cut by 3 bases and J by 5 bases, with 7 bases left in between. This specimen belongs to a study of cytomegalovirus exposure and HLA in healthy donors. Notes on the study in general: Common viral pathogens seemed to be connected with several of the most significant clusters, according to a later analysis. The study put some 150 TCR beta chains on its list as cytomegalovirus-associated. Solely CMV serostatus was available to characterize immune exposure. The likely origin of a cluster of highly shared sequence variants was a sequencing artifact.

Sequenced material: PBMCs. This sequence joins TRBV6-1 and TRBJ1-2; TRBD1 is a possible D gene (5 bases). The receptor was isolated from a man aged 40-50 years in good health and CMV-seronegative. The CDR3 sequence is CASSDRGYGYTF. CDR3 coding DNA: TGTGCCAGCAGTGACCGGGGGTATGGCTACACCTTC.